Shown below are 26 T cell receptor beta chains from a single sample sequenced in a study of shared clonotypes between healthy human individuals (TCRdb year 2020). Libraries were constructed by the immunoSEQ multiplex PCR assay. Drawn from immuneACCESS, this table holds only the in-frame rearrangements with V and J called that TCRdb kept. Clones are partly lost; checked studies trace under half to an unresolved V gene and leave the rest unexplained. The sample contains just over 2,000,000 clones, 85% to 95% of them found a single time. Together, the top ten hold approximately 0.13% of the sample. The source material was naive CD4+ T cells sorted from blood. What this sample's cell subset or site label stands for: CD45RA+ positively selected. The receptors were gathered from a young man in good health.

The rearrangement links TRBV6-1 to TRBJ2-7; maybe TRBD1 (5 bases). Germline CDR1 reads MNHNS; CDR2 reads SASEGT. Trimming cost V 1 base and J 4 bases, with 14 bases left between them. The CDR3 consists of 15 residues. This chain's CDR3 is CASSEGSGRDYEQYF. In DNA form, the CDR3 reads TGTGCCAGCAGTGAAGGTTCAGGCAGGGATTACGAGCAGTACTTC.

This clone has a single count. The chain carries TRBV9 and TRBJ1-1; D is unclear. The germline V gene has CDR1 SGDLS and CDR2 YYNGEE. V was cut by 2 bases and J by 0 bases, with 8 bases left in between. This CDR3 region has 14 residues. CDR3: CASSVTGMNTEAFF. CDR3 nucleotides: TGTGCCAGCAGCGTGACCGGAATGAACACTGAAGCTTTCTTT.

As DNA, the CDR3 is TGTGCCAGCAGCGACACCCGTACAGATACGCAGTATTTT. Protein: CASSDTRTDTQYF. The chain is built from TRBV7-6 and TRBJ2-3; D is undetermined. Germline lookup yields CDR1 SGHVS and CDR2 FNYEAQ. V was pared by 5 bases and J by 3 bases, with 9 bases between. The CDR3 sequence is 13 residues long.

CDR3 sequence reads: CASSDVAGGGYTF. CDR3 DNA: TGTGCCAGTAGTGACGTTGCGGGAGGTGGCTACACCTTC. This sequence joins TRBV19 and TRBJ1-2; no definite D call. CDR1 is LNHDA and CDR2 is SQIVND in the germline V gene (reference sequence). The length of the CDR3 is 13 residues. The ends were cut back, 5 bases at V and 7 bases at J, with 14 bases in the middle.

Remarks on this clone: This sample also contains other DNA sequences that code for the same CDR3. J is TRBJ2-1 and V is TRBV2; TRBD2 matches 10 bases. Germline CDR1 SNHLY, CDR2 FYNNEI. There are 15 residues in the CDR3. V shed 3 bases and J 4 bases; nucleotides not matched to a gene: 3. CDR3 in amino acids: CASSDQRGGYNEQFF. Written as DNA, the CDR3 is TGTGCCAGCAGTGACCAGCGGGGGGGATACAATGAGCAGTTCTTC.

V gene TRBV5-8 combines with J gene TRBJ1-5, with D perhaps TRBD1 (5 bases). Trimming left V 4 bases short and J 2 bases short, with 13 bases between. This CDR3 is 15 amino acids long. The germline CDR1 and CDR2 sequences are SGHTS and YDEGEE. Here the CDR3 reads CASSPGGGGNQPQHF. DNA of the CDR3: TGTGCCAGCAGCCCCGGGGGGGGTGGCAATCAGCCCCAGCATTTT.

The chain joins TRBV5-1 to TRBJ2-7, with 8 bases that match TRBD2. The CDR3 totals 14 residues. Germline CDR1 SGHRS, CDR2 YFSETQ. V lost 2 bases to trimming and J lost 3 bases; unmatched junction nucleotides: 4. The CDR3 protein is CASSLGTRVYEQYF. Here the CDR3 DNA reads TGCGCCAGCAGCTTAGGGACTAGAGTCTACGAGCAGTACTTC.

The rearrangement joins TRBV19 to TRBJ2-3; unclear D gene. V lost 6 bases to trimming and J lost 5 bases, with 6 bases between them. CDR3 length: 11 amino acids. Germline CDR1 reads LNHDA; CDR2 reads SQIVND (reference sequence). The CDR3 loop reads CASRMGDTQYF. Here the CDR3 DNA reads TGTGCCAGTAGGATGGGAGATACGCAGTATTTT.

The chain links TRBV30 to TRBJ2-1, with 14 bases that match TRBD2. The CDR3 runs to 15 residues. Germline CDR1 is GTSNPN and CDR2 is SVGIG (reference sequence). The J segment lost 8 bases and the V segment lost 3 bases, leaving 6 bases of the junction unmatched. The chain's CDR3 is CAWSGTSGSLDEQFF. Written as DNA, the CDR3 is TGTGCCTGGAGCGGGACTAGCGGGAGTCTCGATGAGCAGTTCTTC.

This clone came up a few times. V is TRBV12-5 and J is TRBJ1-5; 8 nucleotides match TRBD1. V lost 6 bases to trimming and J lost 5 bases; unmatched junction nucleotides: 6. There are 14 residues in the CDR3. Germline V gene data show CDR1 as LGHNT and CDR2 as FRNRAP. The CDR3 sequence: CASGPGQADQPQHF. In nucleotides, the CDR3 is TGTGCTAGTGGCCCGGGACAGGCGGATCAGCCCCAGCATTTT.

This sequence joins TRBV18 and TRBJ2-4; 8 bases map to TRBD1. CDR3 length: 16 amino acids. After removal of 3 bases from V and 2 bases from J, the junction contained 6 bases not matched to a gene. Germline-derived CDR1 and CDR2 are KGHSH and LQKENI. In DNA, the CDR3 is TGTGCCAGCTCACCGGCAGGGGGCAAATCCAAAAACATTCAGTACTTC. This gives the protein CASSPAGGKSKNIQYF.

A remark on this clone: This same CDR3 is encoded by further DNA sequences in the sample. The chain uses TRBV30 and TRBJ2-7; no clear D. Germline CDR1 is GTSNPN and CDR2 is SVGIG (reference sequence). The CDR3 has 11 amino acids. Trimming took off 2 bases at V and 3 bases at J, with 5 bases between the two ends. Here the CDR3 reads CAWSLNYEQYF. The CDR3 region has the DNA TGTGCCTGGAGTCTGAACTACGAGCAGTACTTC.

V and J are TRBV10-3 and TRBJ2-2, with 8 bases lining up with TRBD2. V lost 10 bases and J lost 4; bases outside the gene matches: 8. The CDR3 loop spans 14 amino acids. CDR1 and CDR2 from the germline V gene are ENHRY and SYGVKD. Written as DNA, the CDR3 is TGTGCCACCTCGGGGGGGAGGGTCACCGGGGAGCTGTTTTTT. As protein: CATSGGRVTGELFF.

The rearrangement joins TRBV4-1 to TRBJ1-1; maybe TRBD1 (5 bases). Trimming took 5 bases from V and 1 from J, leaving 11 bases between them. Germline V gives CDR1 MGHRA, CDR2 YSYEKL. The CDR3 extends over 14 amino acids. The CDR3 sequence is CASSVSGGNTEAFF. The CDR3 DNA follows: TGCGCCAGCAGCGTAAGTGGGGGGAACACTGAAGCTTTCTTT.

This chain links TRBV18 with TRBJ2-1; D remains unclear. V was pared by 1 base and J by 10 bases, with 11 bases between. This CDR3 has 13 residues. Germline values: CDR1 KGHSH, CDR2 LQKENI. The CDR3, as DNA: TGTGCCAGCTCACCACTCGCAGTTGGGGAGCAGTTCTTC. Protein product: CASSPLAVGEQFF. Full variable domain (outside the CDR3, taken from reference TRBV18 and TRBJ2-1): NAGVMQNPRHLVRRRGQEARLRCSPMKGHSHVYWYRQLPEEGLKFMVYLQKENIIDESGMPKERFSAEFPKEGPSILRIQQVVRGDSAAYFCASSPLAVGEQFFGPGTRLTVL.

The V gene is TRBV5-4, the J gene TRBJ2-2, with D unresolved. Trimming removed 0 bases at V and 5 bases at J, with 5 bases between. CDR1 is SGHNT, CDR2 YYREEE, per germline (reference sequence). The CDR3 has 13 residues. The DNA for the CDR3 is TGTGCCAGCAGCTTGGGGAAGACCGGGGAGCTGTTTTTT. The encoded protein is CASSLGKTGELFF. Full variable domain (remainder filled in from reference TRBV5-4 and TRBJ2-2): ETGVTQSPTHLIKTRGQQVTLRCSSQSGHNTVSWYQQALGQGPQFIFQYYREEENGRGNFPPRFSGLQFPNYSSELNVNALELDDSALYLCASSLGKTGELFFGEGSRLTVL.

Details on this clone: Other nucleotide sequences in the sample specify the same CDR3. V usage is TRBV6-6 and J usage is TRBJ2-7; 7 positions match TRBD1. The V gene end was trimmed by 5 bases and the J gene end by 4 bases; junction bases not matched to a gene: 8. The germline CDR1 and CDR2 sequences are MNHNY and SVGAGI (reference sequence). The CDR3 extends over 14 amino acids. The CDR3 here is CASSPRDSSYEQYF. The DNA of the CDR3 is TGTGCCAGCAGTCCCCGGGACAGTTCTTACGAGCAGTACTTC.

This chain uses TRBV5-6 with TRBJ1-2, with TRBD1 identical over 8 bases. The CDR3 sequence is 14 residues long. The germline V gene has CDR1 SGHDT and CDR2 YYEEEE. With 4 bases clipped from V and 3 bases from J, the junction kept 5 bases outside the gene matches. Here the CDR3 DNA reads TGTGCCAGCAGCGACGACAGGGGATACTATGGCTACACCTTC. Translating it yields CASSDDRGYYGYTF.

The CDR3, as DNA: TGTGCCAGCAGCCAATCCGGGGCCGGCAATCAGCCCCAGCATTTT. This sequence encodes CASSQSGAGNQPQHF. V gene TRBV16 combines with J gene TRBJ1-5, with D maybe TRBD1 (5 bases). The CDR3 totals 15 residues. Trimming cost V 0 bases and J 2 bases, with 8 bases left between them. Germline V lookup: CDR1 KGHSY, CDR2 FQNENV.

On this clone itself: Other DNA sequences of this sample code for an identical CDR3. The CDR3 coding sequence is TGTGCCAGCAGAAGAGACAATGAGCAGTTCTTC. It is translated as CASRRDNEQFF. The genes are TRBV2 and TRBJ2-1; D is undetermined. The V and J ends lost 6 bases and 5 bases respectively, with 5 bases between them. This CDR3 region has 11 residues. CDR1 and CDR2 (germline): SNHLY, FYNNEI.

The chain links TRBV6-6 to TRBJ1-1; TRBD1 agrees at 8 bases. CDR3 length: 15 residues. Germline-derived CDR1 and CDR2 are MNHNY and SVGAGI (reference sequence). V lost 2 bases, J lost 8 bases, and 10 bases stayed unmatched. The CDR3 loop is CASSYGTGQEVEAFF. CDR3 DNA: TGTGCCAGCAGTTACGGGACAGGACAGGAAGTCGAAGCTTTCTTT.

Comments on this clone: Other DNA sequences from this sample encode an identical CDR3 as well. The rearrangement links TRBV9 to TRBJ2-1, with 8 bases matching TRBD2. The germline V gene has CDR1 SGDLS and CDR2 YYNGEE. The V segment lost 0 bases and the J segment 2 bases; nucleotides outside the gene matches: 1. The CDR3 has 15 residues. The CDR3 sequence: CASSVAGGTYNEQFF. The CDR3 DNA sequence: TGTGCCAGCAGCGTAGCGGGGGGGACCTACAATGAGCAGTTCTTC.

The V call is TRBV9, the J call TRBJ1-1; D gene ambiguous. The length of the CDR3 is 14 residues. The germline V and J ends were trimmed by 4 bases and 1 base, with 11 bases remaining between them. Germline V gene sequence: CDR1 SGDLS, CDR2 YYNGEE. The CDR3 sequence is CASSPRRTNTEAFF. In DNA, the CDR3 is TGTGCCAGCAGCCCTCGACGGACGAACACTGAAGCTTTCTTT.

This clone appeared once. DNA for the CDR3: TGCGCCAGCAGCCAAGGGTCTAGCTACGAGCAGTACTTC. It yields the protein CASSQGSSYEQYF. The V call is TRBV4-3, the J call TRBJ2-7; D remains unclear. The CDR3 spans 13 residues. CDR1 LGHNA and CDR2 YSLEER come from the germline V gene. The V gene lost 1 base and the J gene lost 3 bases, with 7 bases spanning the gap.

As concerns this clone: The same CDR3 arises from other DNA sequences in this sample as well. This sequence joins TRBV27 and TRBJ2-7, with 9 bases fitting TRBD2. V lost 2 bases, J lost 3 bases, and 5 bases stayed unmatched. CDR3 length equals 15 residues. From germline, CDR1 is MNHEY and CDR2 SMNVEV (reference sequence). For the CDR3, the DNA is TGTGCCAGCAGTTTAGGTCTAGCGGGGAACTACGAGCAGTACTTC. As protein: CASSLGLAGNYEQYF.

The chain carries TRBV10-2 and TRBJ2-7; 7 positions match TRBD1. The CDR3 runs 15 residues. The ends lost 3 bases at V and 4 bases at J; junction bases unmatched: 9. Germline assignment: CDR1 WSHSY and CDR2 SAAADI. DNA of the CDR3: TGCGCCAGCAGTGATTCCCCGGGACAGAGTTACGAGCAGTACTTC. Its translation: CASSDSPGQSYEQYF.